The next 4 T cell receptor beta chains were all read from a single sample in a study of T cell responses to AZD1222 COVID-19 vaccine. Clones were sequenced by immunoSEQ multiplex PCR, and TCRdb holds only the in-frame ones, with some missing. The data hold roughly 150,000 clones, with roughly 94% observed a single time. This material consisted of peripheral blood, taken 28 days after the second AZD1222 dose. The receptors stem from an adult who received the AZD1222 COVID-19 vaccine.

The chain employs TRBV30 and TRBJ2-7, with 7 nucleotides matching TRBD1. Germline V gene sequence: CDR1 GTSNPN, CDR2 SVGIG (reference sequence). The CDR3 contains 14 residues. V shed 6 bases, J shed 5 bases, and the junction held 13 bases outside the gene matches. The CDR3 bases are TGTGCCTGCTCCCCCGGGACAGTGCAACACGAGCAGTACTTC. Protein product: CACSPGTVQHEQYF.

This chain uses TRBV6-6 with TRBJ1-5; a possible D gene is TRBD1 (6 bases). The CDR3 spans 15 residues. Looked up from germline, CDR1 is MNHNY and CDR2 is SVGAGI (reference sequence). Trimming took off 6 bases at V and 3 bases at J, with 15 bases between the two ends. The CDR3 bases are TGTGCCAGCAGAAATCCCCGGGACAACAATCAGCCCCAGCATTTT. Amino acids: CASRNPRDNNQPQHF.

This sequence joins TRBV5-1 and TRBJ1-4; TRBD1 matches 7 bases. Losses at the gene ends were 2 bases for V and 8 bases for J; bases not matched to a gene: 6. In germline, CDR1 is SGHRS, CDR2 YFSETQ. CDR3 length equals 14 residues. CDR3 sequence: CASSFQGGDEKLFF. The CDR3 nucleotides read TGCGCCAGCAGCTTCCAGGGGGGGGACGAAAAACTGTTTTTT.

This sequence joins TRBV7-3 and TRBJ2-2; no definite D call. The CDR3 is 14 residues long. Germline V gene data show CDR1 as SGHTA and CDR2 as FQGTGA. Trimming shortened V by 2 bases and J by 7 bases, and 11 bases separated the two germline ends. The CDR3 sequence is CASSLVGIGGELFF. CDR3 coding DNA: TGTGCCAGCAGCTTAGTAGGCATTGGCGGGGAGCTGTTTTTT. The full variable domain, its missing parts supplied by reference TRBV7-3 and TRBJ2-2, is GAGVSQTPSNKVTEKGKYVELRCDPISGHTALYWYRQSLGQGPEFLIYFQGTGAADDSGLPNDRFFAVRPEGSVSTLKIQRTERGDSAVYLCASSLVGIGGELFFGEGSRLTVL.